The sequence of this TCR beta chain was determined in a study of control samples from healthy donors and cancer patients. V was cut by 1 base and J by 4 bases, with 16 bases left in between. This CDR3 has 16 amino acids. Per germline, CDR1 SGHAT and CDR2 FQNNGV. Assay: immunoSEQ multiplex PCR; the TCRdb copy retains only in-frame clones and omits some. The table shows some 30,000 clones, with approximately 90% occurring only once. Material for sequencing was formalin-fixed, paraffin-embedded tissue. The sequence derives from a female donor with melanoma. The V gene is TRBV11-2, the J gene TRBJ1-1; no clear D. DNA of the CDR3: TGTGCCAGCAGCTTAGGACGGTTATGGGATAGCACTGAAGCTTTCTTT. This sequence encodes CASSLGRLWDSTEAFF.